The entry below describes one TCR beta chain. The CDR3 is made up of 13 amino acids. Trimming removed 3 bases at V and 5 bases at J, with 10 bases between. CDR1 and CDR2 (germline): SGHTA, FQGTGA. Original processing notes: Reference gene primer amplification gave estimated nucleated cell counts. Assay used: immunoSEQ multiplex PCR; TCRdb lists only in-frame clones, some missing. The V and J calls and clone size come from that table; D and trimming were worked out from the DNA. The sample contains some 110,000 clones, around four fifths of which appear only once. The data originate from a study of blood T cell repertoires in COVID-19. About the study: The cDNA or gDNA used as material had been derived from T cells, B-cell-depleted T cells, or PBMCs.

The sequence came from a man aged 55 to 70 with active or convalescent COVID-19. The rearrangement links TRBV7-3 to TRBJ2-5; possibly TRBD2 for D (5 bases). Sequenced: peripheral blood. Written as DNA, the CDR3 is TGTGCCAGCAGCTTGTACGGGAAGGAGACCCAGTACTTC. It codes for CASSLYGKETQYF.